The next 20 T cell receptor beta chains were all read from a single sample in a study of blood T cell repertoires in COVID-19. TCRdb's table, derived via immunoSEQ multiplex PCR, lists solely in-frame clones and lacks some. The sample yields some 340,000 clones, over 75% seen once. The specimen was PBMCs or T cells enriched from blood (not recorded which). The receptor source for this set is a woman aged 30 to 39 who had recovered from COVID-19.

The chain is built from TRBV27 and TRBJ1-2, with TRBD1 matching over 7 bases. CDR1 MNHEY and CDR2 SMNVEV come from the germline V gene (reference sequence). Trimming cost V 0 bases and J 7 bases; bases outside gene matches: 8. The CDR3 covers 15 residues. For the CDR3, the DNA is TGTGCCAGCAGTTTATCCTGGGACAGTAGTGCTGGCTACACCTTC. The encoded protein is CASSLSWDSSAGYTF.

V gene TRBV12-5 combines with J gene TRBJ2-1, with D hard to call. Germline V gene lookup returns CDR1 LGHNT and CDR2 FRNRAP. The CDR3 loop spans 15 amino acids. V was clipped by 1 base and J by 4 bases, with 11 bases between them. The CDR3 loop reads CASGLGIKAYNEQFF. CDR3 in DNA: TGTGCTAGTGGTTTGGGAATCAAAGCATACAATGAGCAGTTCTTC. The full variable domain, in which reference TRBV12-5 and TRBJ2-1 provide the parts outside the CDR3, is DARVTQTPRHKVTEMGQEVTMRCQPILGHNTVFWYRQTMMQGLELLAYFRNRAPLDDSGMPKDRFSAEMPDATLATLKIQPSEPRDSAVYFCASGLGIKAYNEQFFGPGTRLTVL.

This CDR3 reads CSVRGGPNTGELFF. The CDR3 DNA follows: TGCAGCGTACGCGGGGGGCCGAACACCGGGGAGCTGTTTTTT. This rearrangement joins TRBV29-1 to TRBJ2-2; 8 bases match TRBD2. Trimming took 6 bases from V and 0 from J; bases not matched to a gene: 3. The CDR3 is 14 amino acids. In germline, CDR1 is SQVTM, CDR2 ANQGSEA.

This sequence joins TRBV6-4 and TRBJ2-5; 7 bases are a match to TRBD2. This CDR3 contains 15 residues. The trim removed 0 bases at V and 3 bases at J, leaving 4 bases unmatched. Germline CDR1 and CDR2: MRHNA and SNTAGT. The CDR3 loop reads CASSDSRTSEETQYF. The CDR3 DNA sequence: TGTGCCAGCAGTGACTCGAGAACTAGCGAAGAGACCCAGTACTTC.

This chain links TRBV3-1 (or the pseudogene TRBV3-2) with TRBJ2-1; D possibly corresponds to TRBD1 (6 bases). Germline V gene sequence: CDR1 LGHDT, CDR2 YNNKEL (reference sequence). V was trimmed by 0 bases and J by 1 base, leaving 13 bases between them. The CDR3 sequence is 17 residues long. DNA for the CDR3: TGTGCCAGCAGCCAAGATATTGGGGGCAGGTCCTACAATGAGCAGTTCTTC. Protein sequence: CASSQDIGGRSYNEQFF.

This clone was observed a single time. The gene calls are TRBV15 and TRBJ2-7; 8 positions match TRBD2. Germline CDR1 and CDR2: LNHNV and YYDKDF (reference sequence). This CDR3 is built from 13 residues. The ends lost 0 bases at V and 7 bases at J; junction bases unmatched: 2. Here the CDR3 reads CATSRDGTREQYF. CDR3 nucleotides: TGTGCCACCAGCAGAGACGGGACTAGGGAGCAGTACTTC.

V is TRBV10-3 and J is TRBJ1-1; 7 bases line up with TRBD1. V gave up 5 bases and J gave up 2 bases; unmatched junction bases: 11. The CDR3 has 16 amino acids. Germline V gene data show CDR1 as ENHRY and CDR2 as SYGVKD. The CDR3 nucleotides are TGTGCCATCAGTAGGGACAGTACCTTTTCTAACACTGAAGCTTTCTTT. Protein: CAISRDSTFSNTEAFF.

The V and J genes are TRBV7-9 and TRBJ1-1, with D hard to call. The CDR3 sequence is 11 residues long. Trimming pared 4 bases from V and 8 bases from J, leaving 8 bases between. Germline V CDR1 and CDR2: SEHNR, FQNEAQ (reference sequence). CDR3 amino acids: CASSWHMEAFF. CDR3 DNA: TGTGCCAGCAGCTGGCATATGGAAGCTTTCTTT.

CDR3 sequence (DNA): TGTGCCAGCAGTTTAAGGACAGGGGCAGATACGCAGTATTTT. It encodes CASSLRTGADTQYF. The chain has TRBV27 and TRBJ2-3; 9 nucleotides match TRBD1. This CDR3 region has 14 residues. Trimming at V came to 2 bases and at J to 4 bases, leaving 1 base not matched to a gene. CDR1 and CDR2 from the germline V gene are MNHEY and SMNVEV (reference sequence).

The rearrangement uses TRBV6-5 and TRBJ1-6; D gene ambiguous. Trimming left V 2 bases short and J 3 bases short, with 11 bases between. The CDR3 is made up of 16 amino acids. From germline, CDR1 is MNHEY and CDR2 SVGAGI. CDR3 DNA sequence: TGTGCCAGCAGTTACAAAGAGCGGATCTATAATTCACCCCTCCACTTT. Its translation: CASSYKERIYNSPLHF.

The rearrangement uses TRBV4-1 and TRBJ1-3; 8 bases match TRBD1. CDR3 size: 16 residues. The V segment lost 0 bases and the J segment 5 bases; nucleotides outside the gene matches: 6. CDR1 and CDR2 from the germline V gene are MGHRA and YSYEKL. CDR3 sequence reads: CASSQDSGQARNTIYF. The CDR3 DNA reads TGCGCCAGCAGCCAAGATTCGGGACAGGCACGAAACACCATATATTTT.

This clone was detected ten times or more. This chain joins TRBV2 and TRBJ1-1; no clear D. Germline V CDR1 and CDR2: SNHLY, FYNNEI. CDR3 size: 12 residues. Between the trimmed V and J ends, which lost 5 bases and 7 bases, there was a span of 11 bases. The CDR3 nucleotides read TGTGCCAGCAGTTCCAGTCGAATTGAAGCTTTCTTT. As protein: CASSSSRIEAFF.

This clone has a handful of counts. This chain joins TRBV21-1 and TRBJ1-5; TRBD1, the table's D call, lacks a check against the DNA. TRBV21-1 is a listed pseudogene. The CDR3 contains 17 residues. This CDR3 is CASSKVWDRAGNQPQHF. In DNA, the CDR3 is TGTGCCAGCAGCAAAGTTTGGGACAGGGCGGGCAATCAGCCCCAGCATTTT.

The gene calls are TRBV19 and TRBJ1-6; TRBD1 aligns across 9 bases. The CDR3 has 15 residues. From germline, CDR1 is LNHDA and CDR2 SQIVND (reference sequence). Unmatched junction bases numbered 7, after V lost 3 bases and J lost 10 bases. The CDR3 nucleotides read TGTGCCAGTAGTATCCGGGACAGGGTGGGATCACCCCTCCACTTT. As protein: CASSIRDRVGSPLHF.

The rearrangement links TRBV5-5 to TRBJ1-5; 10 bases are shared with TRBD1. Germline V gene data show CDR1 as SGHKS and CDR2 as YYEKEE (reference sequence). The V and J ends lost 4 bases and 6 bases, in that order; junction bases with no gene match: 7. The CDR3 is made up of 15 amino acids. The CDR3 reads CASSPGTGEIQPQHF. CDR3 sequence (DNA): TGTGCCAGCAGCCCCGGGACAGGGGAGATTCAGCCCCAGCATTTT.

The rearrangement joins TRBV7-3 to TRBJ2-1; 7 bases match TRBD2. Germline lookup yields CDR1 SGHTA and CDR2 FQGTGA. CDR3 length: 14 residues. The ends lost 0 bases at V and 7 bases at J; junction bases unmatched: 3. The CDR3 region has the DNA TGTGCCAGCAGCTTAACCCTTAGCGGGAATGAGCAGTTCTTC. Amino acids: CASSLTLSGNEQFF.

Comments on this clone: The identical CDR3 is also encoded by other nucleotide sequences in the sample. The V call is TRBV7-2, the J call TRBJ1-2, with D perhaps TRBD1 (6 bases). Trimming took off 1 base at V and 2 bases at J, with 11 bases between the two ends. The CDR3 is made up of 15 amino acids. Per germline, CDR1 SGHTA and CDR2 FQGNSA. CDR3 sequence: CASSLGGGGNYGYTF. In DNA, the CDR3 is TGTGCCAGCAGCTTAGGAGGGGGGGGCAACTATGGCTACACCTTC.

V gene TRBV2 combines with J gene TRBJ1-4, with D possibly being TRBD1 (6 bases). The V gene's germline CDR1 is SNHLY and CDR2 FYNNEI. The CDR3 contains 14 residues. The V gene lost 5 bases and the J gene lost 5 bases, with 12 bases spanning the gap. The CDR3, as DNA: TGTGCCAGCAGTTATGGGGGCGGCAATGAAAAACTGTTTTTT. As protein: CASSYGGGNEKLFF.

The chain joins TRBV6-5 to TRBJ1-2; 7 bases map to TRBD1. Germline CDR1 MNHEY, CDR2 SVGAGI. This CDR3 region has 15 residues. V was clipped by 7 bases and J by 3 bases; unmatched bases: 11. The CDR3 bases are TGTGCCAGCACCCAAGTAGGGGGCTGGGACTATGGCTACACCTTC. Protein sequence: CASTQVGGWDYGYTF.

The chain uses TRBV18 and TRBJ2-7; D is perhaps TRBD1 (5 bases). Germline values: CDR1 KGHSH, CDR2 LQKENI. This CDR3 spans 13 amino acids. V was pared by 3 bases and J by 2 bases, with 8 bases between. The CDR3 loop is CASSPGPTYEQYF. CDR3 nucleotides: TGTGCCAGCTCACCGGGGCCGACCTACGAGCAGTACTTC.